Below, 8 T cell receptor beta chains from the same sample are listed, as sequenced in a study of T cell repertoires in ileal Crohn's disease. TCRdb's table, derived via immunoSEQ multiplex PCR, lists solely in-frame clones and lacks some. Found here are 15,000 to 20,000 clones, just over 90% of them singletons; the top ten hold about 3.4%. Sequenced: ileal tissue. The receptor source for this set is an adult with Crohn's disease.

This chain links TRBV2 with TRBJ1-2; 9 bases map to TRBD1. The CDR3 is 15 amino acids. Germline assignment: CDR1 SNHLY and CDR2 FYNNEI. The V and J ends lost 6 bases and 4 bases, in that order; junction bases with no gene match: 9. CDR3 residues: CASRPGTGRSYGYTF. The CDR3 DNA follows: TGTGCCAGCAGGCCTGGGACAGGGAGAAGCTATGGCTACACCTTC. Looking up the rest from reference TRBV2 and TRBJ1-2 gives the full variable domain: EPEVTQTPSHQVTQMGQEVILRCVPISNHLYFYWYRQILGQKVEFLVSFYNNEISEKSEIFDDQFSVERPDGSNFTLKIRSTKLEDSAMYFCASRPGTGRSYGYTFGSGTRLTVV.

The CDR3 DNA sequence: TGTGCCACCCAAACCGGGGGGCATGAAGAGACCCAGTACTTC. It specifies CATQTGGHEETQYF. V gene TRBV6-1 combines with J gene TRBJ2-5; tentatively, D is TRBD2 (7 bases). V gave up 10 bases and J gave up 3 bases, with 18 bases separating them. There are 14 residues in the CDR3. Germline CDR1 is MNHNS and CDR2 is SASEGT.

The CDR3 spells CASSLRRTNTGELFF. CDR3 coding DNA: TGTGCCAGCAGCTTAAGACGGACTAACACCGGGGAGCTGTTTTTT. The gene calls are TRBV7-3 and TRBJ2-2, with D possibly matching TRBD2 (5 bases). Germline CDR1 is SGHTA and CDR2 is FQGTGA. The CDR3 runs to 15 residues. With 1 base removed from V and 2 bases from J, the gap between germline ends came to 8 bases.

This sequence joins TRBV27 and TRBJ2-5; D possibly corresponds to TRBD1 (6 bases). Germline CDR1 and CDR2: MNHEY and SMNVEV (reference sequence). V was trimmed by 4 bases and J by 5 bases, leaving 11 bases between them. The CDR3 runs to 13 residues. This chain's CDR3 is CASSWSQGETQYF. In DNA, the CDR3 is TGTGCCAGCAGTTGGTCGCAGGGGGAGACCCAGTACTTC.

DNA for the CDR3: TGTGCCAGCAGCCCGGGACTAGCGGGGGTACAAGAGACCCAGTACTTC. It is translated as CASSPGLAGVQETQYF. The chain combines TRBV5-5 with TRBJ2-5; 14 bases agree with TRBD2. Germline V gives CDR1 SGHKS, CDR2 YYEKEE (reference sequence). The CDR3 loop spans 16 amino acids. With V trimmed by 4 bases and J by 2 bases, 4 bases remained unmatched. The complete variable domain, with remaining parts taken from reference TRBV5-5 and TRBJ2-5, reads DAGVTQSPTHLIKTRGQQVTLRCSPISGHKSVSWYQQVLGQGPQFIFQYYEKEERGRGNFPDRFSARQFPNYSSELNVNALLLGDSALYLCASSPGLAGVQETQYFGPGTRLLVL.

This clone was observed once. DNA for the CDR3: TGTGCCAGCAGCCAAGGGGGGGGACTAGCGGCTCTCTCTGGGGCCAACGTCCTGACTTTC. Translated: CASSQGGGLAALSGANVLTF. The V gene is TRBV14, the J gene TRBJ2-6; 11 bases fit TRBD2. The CDR3 contains 20 residues. J gave up 0 bases and V 1 base, and 8 bases lay outside the gene matches. Germline lookup yields CDR1 SGHDN and CDR2 FVKESK.

This chain links TRBV7-3 with TRBJ1-2, with TRBD1 as a possible D gene (5 bases). Trimming took off 2 bases at V and 8 bases at J, with 21 bases between the two ends. This CDR3 has 16 residues. Germline lookup yields CDR1 SGHTA and CDR2 FQGTGA. The CDR3 DNA follows: TGTGCCAGCAGCTTAGGGGACCCCCCCACGGGGGAAGGCTACACCTTC. This gives the protein CASSLGDPPTGEGYTF.

About this clone itself: One end of the junction varies from germline; a read error may be responsible. The rearrangement joins TRBV5-1 to TRBJ1-2; TRBD1 agrees at 8 bases. This CDR3 has 14 residues. Looked up from germline, CDR1 is SGHRS and CDR2 is YFSETQ. The CDR3 reads CASSSAGTGPSGAF. The DNA for the CDR3 is TGCGCCAGCAGCTCCGCCGGGACAGGACCGTCGGGCGCCTTC.